Each of the 24 T cell receptor beta chains below was sequenced from the same sample in a study of cytomegalovirus exposure and HLA in healthy donors. Vbeta (60) and Jbeta (13) primers were used in the PCR. The protocol was immunoSEQ multiplex PCR, while the TCRdb copy is restricted to in-frame clones and leaves out a portion. The table includes under 150,000 clones, over 60% detected once. The sequencing sample was made of PBMCs. The receptors were gathered from a woman aged 40-49 years in good health and CMV-seronegative.

V usage is TRBV19 and J usage is TRBJ2-1, with D possibly matching TRBD2 (5 bases). This CDR3 has 13 residues. Deletions cut 6 bases from V and 5 bases from J, with 11 bases between. Germline V gene lookup returns CDR1 LNHDA and CDR2 SQIVND (reference sequence). The DNA for the CDR3 is TGTGCCAGTAGCAGGACTCCGGACAATGAGCAGTTCTTC. Encoded protein: CASSRTPDNEQFF. The full variable domain, rest sourced from reference TRBV19 and TRBJ2-1, is DGGITQSPKYLFRKEGQNVTLSCEQNLNHDAMYWYRQDPGQGLRLIYYSQIVNDFQKGDIAEGYSVSREKKESFPLTVTSAQKNPTAFYLCASSRTPDNEQFFGPGTRLTVL.

This chain uses TRBV4-2 with TRBJ1-2, with 8 bases that match TRBD1. This CDR3 is built from 17 residues. Germline trimming cut 4 bases from V and 6 bases from J; bases unmatched to any gene: 16. Germline-derived CDR1 and CDR2 are LGHNA and YNFKEQ. The CDR3 DNA sequence: TGTGCCAGCAGCCCGGGCTTGGACAGGGAATCGTTTCATGGCTACACCTTC. It encodes CASSPGLDRESFHGYTF.

This sequence joins TRBV19 and TRBJ1-1; tentatively, D is TRBD1 (6 bases). Between the trimmed V and J ends, which lost 5 bases and 1 base, there was a span of 8 bases. Germline V lookup: CDR1 LNHDA, CDR2 SQIVND (reference sequence). This CDR3 region has 13 residues. CDR3 DNA sequence: TGTGCCAGTAGTCAGACAGGGAACACTGAAGCTTTCTTT. This sequence encodes CASSQTGNTEAFF.

CDR3 protein: CASRGTGGSYEQYF. As DNA, the CDR3 is TGTGCCAGCAGAGGGACAGGGGGATCCTACGAGCAGTACTTC. The chain recombines TRBV6-5 with TRBJ2-7, with 11 bases identical to TRBD1. V lost 6 bases to trimming and J lost 1 base; unmatched junction nucleotides: 2. Germline V gives CDR1 MNHEY, CDR2 SVGAGI. CDR3 length equals 14 residues.

This clone is a singleton in its sample. The V gene is TRBV25-1, the J gene TRBJ1-1; TRBD1 might be the D (5 bases). The CDR3 loop spans 12 amino acids. From germline, CDR1 is MGHDK and CDR2 SYGVNS. Trimming removed 2 bases from V and 4 bases from J, with 5 bases in between. CDR3 protein: CASSEQGTEAFF. The CDR3 DNA follows: TGTGCCAGCAGTGAACAGGGCACTGAAGCTTTCTTT.

The chain couples TRBV6-5 to TRBJ1-5; D unresolved. The CDR3 has 15 amino acids. CDR1 and CDR2 (germline): MNHEY, SVGAGI. The V end was cut by 0 bases, the J end by 2 bases, with 8 bases between. CDR3 in amino acids: CASSYSAWGNQPQHF. CDR3 nucleotides: TGTGCCAGCAGTTACTCAGCGTGGGGCAATCAGCCCCAGCATTTT.

The chain has TRBV5-1 and TRBJ2-3; D is perhaps TRBD2 (6 bases). V lost 1 base to trimming and J lost 6 bases, with 15 bases between them. CDR1 and CDR2 (germline): SGHRS, YFSETQ. The CDR3 is 15 amino acids. The DNA for the CDR3 is TGCGCCAGCAGCTTGTATGGCGGGGAGGCCGATACGCAGTATTTT. Protein sequence: CASSLYGGEADTQYF.

This clone has just a few counts. The chain uses TRBV18 and TRBJ1-1; D is unclear. Germline V gene data show CDR1 as KGHSH and CDR2 as LQKENI. Deletions cut 1 base from V and 0 bases from J, with 21 bases between. The CDR3 sequence is 19 residues long. CDR3 region: CASSPLSHLGGPMNTEAFF. In DNA, the CDR3 is TGTGCCAGCTCACCACTTTCCCATCTCGGCGGGCCCATGAACACTGAAGCTTTCTTT.

The rearrangement joins TRBV19 to TRBJ1-6; 7 positions match TRBD1. The CDR3 consists of 16 residues. The V gene's germline CDR1 is LNHDA and CDR2 SQIVND (reference sequence). The V and J ends lost 3 bases and 8 bases, in that order; junction bases with no gene match: 10. CDR3 sequence reads: CASSIGTDRMDSPLHF. The DNA for the CDR3 is TGTGCCAGTAGTATTGGGACGGACAGGATGGATTCACCCCTCCACTTT. The full variable domain, with the rest looked up from reference TRBV19 and TRBJ1-6, is DGGITQSPKYLFRKEGQNVTLSCEQNLNHDAMYWYRQDPGQGLRLIYYSQIVNDFQKGDIAEGYSVSREKKESFPLTVTSAQKNPTAFYLCASSIGTDRMDSPLHFGNGTRLTVT.

V gene TRBV27 combines with J gene TRBJ1-2; possible D gene TRBD1, 6 bases. The CDR3 contains 15 residues. Deletions cut 10 bases from V and 2 bases from J, with 20 bases between. The germline V gene has CDR1 MNHEY and CDR2 SMNVEV (reference sequence). The CDR3 region has the DNA TGTGCCACATACCAAACAGGGCTCGTCAACTATGGCTACACCTTC. It is translated as CATYQTGLVNYGYTF.

V gene TRBV5-1 combines with J gene TRBJ2-3; D might be TRBD2 (5 bases). From germline, CDR1 is SGHRS and CDR2 YFSETQ. The CDR3 loop spans 15 amino acids. The V and J ends lost 7 bases and 1 base respectively, with 16 bases between them. The CDR3 protein is CASAEASQGTDTQYF. In DNA form, the CDR3 reads TGCGCCAGCGCGGAGGCCAGTCAGGGCACAGATACGCAGTATTTT.

J is TRBJ1-2 and V is TRBV19, with TRBD1 matching over 7 bases. V gave up 6 bases and J gave up 3 bases; unmatched junction bases: 4. The germline V gene encodes CDR1 LNHDA and CDR2 SQIVND (reference sequence). The CDR3 is made up of 13 amino acids. In DNA form, the CDR3 reads TGTGCCAGTAGAGGCAGGGGGTACTATGGCTACACCTTC. It yields the protein CASRGRGYYGYTF.

The chain recombines TRBV7-9 with TRBJ2-7; 11 nucleotides match TRBD1. From germline, CDR1 is SEHNR and CDR2 FQNEAQ (reference sequence). Losses at the gene ends were 5 bases for V and 7 bases for J; bases not matched to a gene: 16. CDR3 length: 17 residues. The CDR3 spells CASSRTGGPGERGEQYF. The CDR3 DNA reads TGTGCCAGCAGCCGGACAGGGGGCCCCGGGGAGAGGGGTGAGCAGTACTTC.

This clone came up a few times. The rearrangement uses TRBV6-1 and TRBJ2-2; 10 bases map to TRBD2. The CDR3 runs 17 residues. Germline CDR1 MNHNS, CDR2 SASEGT. The trim removed 1 base at V and 0 bases at J, leaving 2 bases unmatched. The CDR3 bases are TGTGCCAGCAGTGAAGATGGACTAGCGGCGAACACCGGGGAGCTGTTTTTT. Protein product: CASSEDGLAANTGELFF.

With respect to this clone: The same CDR3 is also encoded by other DNA sequences in this sample. The chain has TRBV7-6 and TRBJ2-7; TRBD1 aligns across 8 bases. J lost 3 bases, V lost 5 bases, and 9 bases had no gene match. The CDR3 runs 15 residues. Germline CDR1 reads SGHVS; CDR2 reads FNYEAQ. The CDR3 DNA is TGTGCCAGCAGCATGGGGCAGGGGGCCGGCTACGAGCAGTACTTC. It codes for CASSMGQGAGYEQYF.

J is TRBJ2-2 and V is TRBV5-1, with 8 nucleotides matching TRBD2. After removal of 3 bases from V and 5 bases from J, the junction contained 9 bases not matched to a gene. Germline CDR1 SGHRS, CDR2 YFSETQ. There are 16 residues in the CDR3. CDR3 region: CASSSLREGRTGELFF. CDR3 sequence (DNA): TGCGCCAGCAGCTCCCTACGGGAGGGCCGAACCGGGGAGCTGTTTTTT.

The chain joins TRBV10-3 to TRBJ1-2; 7 bases agree with TRBD1. Looked up from germline, CDR1 is ENHRY and CDR2 is SYGVKD. The trim removed 10 bases at V and 8 bases at J, leaving 22 bases unmatched. This CDR3 spans 16 amino acids. The CDR3 bases are TGTGCCACCATACCCGGGACAGAAGTTTTGGCGAAGGGCTACACCTTC. It encodes CATIPGTEVLAKGYTF.

V is TRBV6-5 and J is TRBJ2-7; D uncertain. Germline values: CDR1 MNHEY, CDR2 SVGAGI. The length of the CDR3 is 13 residues. Trimming cost V 6 bases and J 7 bases, with 16 bases left between them. CDR3 in amino acids: CASSQDSHLEQYF. In DNA, the CDR3 is TGTGCCAGCAGCCAGGATTCTCATCTTGAGCAGTACTTC.

The chain recombines TRBV2 with TRBJ2-7, with 7 bases fitting TRBD1. Germline assignment: CDR1 SNHLY and CDR2 FYNNEI. The CDR3 runs to 13 residues. With 7 bases clipped from V and 3 bases from J, the junction kept 6 bases outside the gene matches. CDR3 nucleotide sequence: TGTGCCAGCAATACAGGGGCAGGCTACGAGCAGTACTTC. Translation gives CASNTGAGYEQYF.

V usage is TRBV11-2 and J usage is TRBJ1-2, with TRBD1 matching 9 bases. In germline, CDR1 is SGHAT, CDR2 FQNNGV. The CDR3 consists of 15 residues. The trim removed 3 bases at V and 2 bases at J, leaving 4 bases unmatched. The CDR3, as DNA: TGTGCCAGCAGCTTGGGACAGGGTGCGAACTATGGCTACACCTTC. Encoded protein: CASSLGQGANYGYTF. Based on the CDR3 plus reference TRBV11-2 and TRBJ1-2, the full variable domain is EAGVAQSPRYKIIEKRQSVAFWCNPISGHATLYWYQQILGQGPKLLIQFQNNGVVDDSQLPKDRFSAERLKGVDSTLKIQPAKLEDSAVYLCASSLGQGANYGYTFGSGTRLTVV.

V usage is TRBV5-1 and J usage is TRBJ2-7; 8 bases agree with TRBD2. CDR3 length: 15 amino acids. Germline CDR1 SGHRS, CDR2 YFSETQ. V lost 4 bases to trimming and J lost 1 base; unmatched junction nucleotides: 7. The CDR3 protein is CASSLSGSRSYEQYF. CDR3 DNA: TGCGCCAGCAGCCTGAGCGGGAGCAGATCCTACGAGCAGTACTTC.

As for this clone: Germline is not matched at one junction end, which may reflect a read error. The chain recombines TRBV7-9 with TRBJ2-7, with 7 bases fitting TRBD2. Germline assignment: CDR1 SEHNR and CDR2 FQNEAQ (reference sequence). The length of the CDR3 is 15 residues. The CDR3 reads CSSTPGSGEGGEQYF. CDR3 DNA: TGTTCCAGCACCCCGGGGTCGGGGGAGGGTGGAGAGCAGTACTTC.

The chain has TRBV4-1 and TRBJ2-2; 9 nucleotides align to TRBD2. V lost 1 base and J lost 6; bases outside the gene matches: 3. The CDR3 extends over 15 amino acids. Germline V gene lookup returns CDR1 MGHRA and CDR2 YSYEKL. As DNA, the CDR3 is TGCGCCAGCAGCCAAGTGATAGCGGGGGCCGGGGAGCTGTTTTTT. It yields the protein CASSQVIAGAGELFF.

The chain recombines TRBV27 with TRBJ2-7; 11 bases match TRBD2. CDR1 is MNHEY and CDR2 is SMNVEV in the germline V gene (reference sequence). This CDR3 has 15 residues. The V and J ends lost 0 bases and 4 bases, in that order; junction bases with no gene match: 2. The CDR3 DNA sequence: TGTGCCAGCAGTTTATCGCCTAGCGGGGGGTACGAGCAGTACTTC. This translates into CASSLSPSGGYEQYF.